Listed below are T cell receptor beta chains from one sample, sequenced in a study of PD-1 blockade in mismatch repair-deficient tumors. Data came from immunoSEQ multiplex PCR; TCRdb stores just in-frame clones and leaves some out. The repertoire holds around 15,000 clones, with roughly four fifths as singletons. Sequences were derived from PBMCs, sampled 4 weeks after starting pembrolizumab. The receptors shown here come from an adult with mismatch repair-deficient cancer. Both conserved end residues are part of each CDR3. D genes are given only for firm matches. The size entry is marked missing in some rows and otherwise reads once, few, many or a size class.

V gene	D gene	J gene	clone size	CDR3 protein	CDR3 DNA
TRBV19	NA	TRBJ1-1	NA	CASIAIGLRNGANTEAFF	TGTGCCAGTATCGCGATCGGTCTCCGCAATGGGGCGAACACTGAAGCTTTCTTT
TRBV28	NA	TRBJ2-7	NA	CASSFDNSYEQYF	TGTGCCAGCAGTTTCGACAACTCCTACGAGCAGTACTTC
TRBV6-5	NA	TRBJ2-3	NA	CASSYRNPRTDTQYF	TGTGCCAGCAGTTACCGAAACCCGAGGACAGATACGCAGTATTTT
TRBV7-3	NA	TRBJ2-1	NA	CASSSRGSYNEQFF	TGTGCCAGCAGCTCACGGGGCTCCTACAATGAGCAGTTCTTC
TRBV29-1	NA	TRBJ2-3	NA	CSVEGGGGLGTDTQYF	TGCAGCGTTGAAGGGGGGGGCGGCCTAGGCACAGATACGCAGTATTTT
TRBV11-1	TRBD1	TRBJ1-2	NA	CASSRGTGGAYGYTF	TGTGCCAGCAGCAGGGGGACAGGGGGCGCCTATGGCTACACCTTC
TRBV5-6	TRBD2	TRBJ2-1	NA	CASSLDSGRMKNEQFF	TGTGCCAGCAGCTTAGATAGCGGGAGGATGAAGAATGAGCAGTTCTTC
TRBV28	TRBD1	TRBJ2-3	NA	CASSPQPPGQGSDTQYF	TGTGCCAGCAGTCCACAGCCTCCGGGACAGGGGTCAGATACGCAGTATTTT
TRBV7-9	NA	TRBJ1-1	NA	CASSLGHQNTEAFF	TGTGCCAGCAGCTTGGGACACCAGAACACTGAAGCTTTCTTT
TRBV11-3	TRBD2	TRBJ2-7	NA	CASSLKGPVAGDYEQYF	TGTGCCAGCAGCTTAAAGGGTCCGGTAGCGGGGGACTACGAGCAGTACTTC
TRBV5-1	TRBD2	TRBJ2-1	NA	CASSLTSGSEFF	TGCGCCAGCAGTTTGACCAGCGGGAGTGAGTTCTTC
TRBV10-3	TRBD2	TRBJ2-3	NA	CAISGIAGDLGDTQYF	TGTGCCATCAGTGGAATAGCGGGAGATCTAGGAGATACGCAGTATTTT
TRBV5-6	NA	TRBJ2-5	NA	CASAKQGRALETQYF	TGTGCCAGCGCTAAACAGGGAAGGGCGTTAGAGACCCAGTACTTC
TRBV18	NA	TRBJ2-7	few	CASSPGQEQYF	TGTGCCAGCTCACCAGGACAGGAGCAGTACTTC
TRBV11-3	TRBD1	TRBJ2-1	NA	CASSTNRGRSYNEQFF	TGTGCCAGCAGCACTAACAGGGGGCGGTCCTACAATGAGCAGTTCTTC
TRBV5-1	NA	TRBJ2-1	NA	CASSLGAAPYNEQFF	TGCGCCAGCAGCCTAGGGGCAGCCCCCTACAATGAGCAGTTCTTC
TRBV6-5	TRBD2	TRBJ2-3	NA	CASRTLSGITDTQYF	TGTGCCAGCAGAACACTTAGCGGGATAACAGATACGCAGTATTTT
TRBV7-6	TRBD2	TRBJ2-7	medium-sized	CASSLDTSGAYEQYF	TGTGCCAGCAGCTTAGATACTAGCGGGGCCTACGAGCAGTACTTC
TRBV5-1	NA	TRBJ1-5	NA	CASSLNGVSNQPQHF	TGCGCCAGCAGCTTGAATGGAGTTAGCAATCAGCCCCAGCATTTT
TRBV27	TRBD1	TRBJ2-7	NA	CASSLTDRVYDEQYF	TGTGCCAGCAGTTTAACAGACAGGGTCTACGACGAGCAGTACTTC
TRBV18	TRBD2	TRBJ2-1	NA	CASSPPSTSGRWFF	TGTGCCAGCTCACCACCCTCGACTAGCGGGAGATGGTTCTTC
TRBV7-2	TRBD2	TRBJ2-3	NA	CASSFYGSGSADTQYF	TGTGCCAGCAGCTTCTACGGAAGCGGGAGCGCAGATACGCAGTATTTT
TRBV7-9	NA	TRBJ2-1	NA	CASSLTQGFRNEQFF	TGTGCCAGCAGCTTAACACAGGGCTTTAGGAATGAGCAGTTCTTC
TRBV6-1	TRBD1	TRBJ1-1	NA	CASSGDRVNTEAFF	TGTGCCAGCAGCGGGGACAGGGTGAACACTGAAGCTTTCTTT
TRBV4-2	NA	TRBJ1-6	NA	CASSGGGQLNSPLHF	TGTGCCAGCAGCGGGGGTGGACAGCTTAATTCACCCCTCCACTTT
TRBV4-1	NA	TRBJ1-4	once	CASSQGIGGFLGEKLFF	TGCGCCAGCAGCCAAGGAATTGGGGGGTTTCTTGGTGAAAAACTGTTTTTT